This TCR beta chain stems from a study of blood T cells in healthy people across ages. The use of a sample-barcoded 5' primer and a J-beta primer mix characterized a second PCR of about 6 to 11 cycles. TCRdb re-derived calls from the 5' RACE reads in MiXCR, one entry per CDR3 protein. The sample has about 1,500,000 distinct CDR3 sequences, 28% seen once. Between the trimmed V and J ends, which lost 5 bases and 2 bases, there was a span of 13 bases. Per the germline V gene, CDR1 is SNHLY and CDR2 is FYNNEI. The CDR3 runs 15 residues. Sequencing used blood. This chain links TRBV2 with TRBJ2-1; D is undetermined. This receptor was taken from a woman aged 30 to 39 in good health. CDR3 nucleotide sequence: TGTGCCAGCAGTTTTGAGGCACTGACCTACAATGAGCAGTTCTTC. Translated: CASSFEALTYNEQFF.